This T cell receptor beta chain emerged from a study of cytomegalovirus exposure and HLA in healthy donors. PCR used 60 Vbeta primers and 13 Jbeta primers. Assay used: immunoSEQ multiplex PCR; TCRdb lists only in-frame clones, some missing. This sample contains fewer than 130,000 clones. Germline values: CDR1 SGHDT, CDR2 YYEEEE. The CDR3 runs to 14 residues. About this clone: Its cognate antigen is unknown.

Study results and caveats: A later analysis reported that several of the most significant clusters appeared to be linked to common viral pathogens, among them Epstein-Barr virus.

The V call is TRBV5-6, the J call TRBJ2-5; 8 bases map to TRBD2. The DNA end is a closer match to TRBJ2-7, so the J assignment may be wrong. The source is a man in his forties or fifties in good health and CMV-seronegative. Sequences were obtained from PBMCs. The CDR3 loop reads CASSWGSGDYEQYF. CDR3 nucleotide sequence: TGTGCCAGCAGCTGGGGTAGCGGGGACTACGAGCAGTACTTC.